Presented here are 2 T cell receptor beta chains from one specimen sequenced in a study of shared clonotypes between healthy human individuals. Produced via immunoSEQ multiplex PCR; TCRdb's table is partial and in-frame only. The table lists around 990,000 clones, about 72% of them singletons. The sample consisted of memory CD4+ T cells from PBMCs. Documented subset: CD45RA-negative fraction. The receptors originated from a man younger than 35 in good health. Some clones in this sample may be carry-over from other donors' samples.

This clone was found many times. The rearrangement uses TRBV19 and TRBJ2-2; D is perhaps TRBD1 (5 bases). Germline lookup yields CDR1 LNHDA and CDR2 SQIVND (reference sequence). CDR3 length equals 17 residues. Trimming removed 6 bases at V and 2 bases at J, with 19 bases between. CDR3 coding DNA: TGTGCCAGTAGCCAGCTTGTGGTCAGGGTAAACACCGGGGAGCTGTTTTTT. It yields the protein CASSQLVVRVNTGELFF. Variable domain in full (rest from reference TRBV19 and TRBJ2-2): DGGITQSPKYLFRKEGQNVTLSCEQNLNHDAMYWYRQDPGQGLRLIYYSQIVNDFQKGDIAEGYSVSREKKESFPLTVTSAQKNPTAFYLCASSQLVVRVNTGELFFGEGSRLTVL.

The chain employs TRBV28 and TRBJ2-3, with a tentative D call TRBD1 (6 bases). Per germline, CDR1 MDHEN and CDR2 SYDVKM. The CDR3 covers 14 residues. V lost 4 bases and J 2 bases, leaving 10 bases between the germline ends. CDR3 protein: CASSSAGATDTQYF. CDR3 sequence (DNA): TGTGCCAGCAGTTCTGCAGGGGCCACAGATACGCAGTATTTT.